There are a few counts of the clone carrying this T cell receptor (beta chain). This sample is part of a study of beta chain features in type 1 diabetes. Study-wide background: Age, gender and cell yields were alike across patients and healthy donors.

Investigators reverse transcribed all isolated RNA, so they sequenced expressed TCRB transcripts. Produced via immunoSEQ multiplex PCR; TCRdb's table is partial and in-frame only. Altogether roughly 150,000 clones are present, just over 9% being singletons, with the ten largest covering over 2%. The length of the CDR3 is 13 residues. Trimming cost V 7 bases and J 4 bases, with 14 bases left between them. Germline loops: CDR1 MNHEY, CDR2 SVGAGI. The clonotype originates from a woman between 18 and 29 years old in good health. The chain uses TRBV6-5 and TRBJ2-7; D gene uncertain. Sequenced input: central memory CD4+ T cells from blood. Written as DNA, the CDR3 is TGTGCCAGCACCGTACCGCCCGGTTACGAGCAGTACTTC. Protein sequence: CASTVPPGYEQYF.